The 18 T cell receptor beta chains listed next were all sequenced from one sample in a study of shared clonotypes between healthy human individuals. Profiling relied on immunoSEQ multiplex PCR, and the TCRdb table lists in-frame clones only, not all of them. The table includes over a million clones, approximately 80% detected once. The specimen sequenced was memory CD4+ T cells from PBMCs. The sample's subset: CD45RA-negative fraction. Receptors were obtained from a man younger than 30 in good health. Some clones in this sample may be carry-over from other donors' samples.

This clone was found a few times. The chain uses TRBV28 and TRBJ1-5, with D uncertain. With 6 bases removed from V and 11 bases from J, the gap between germline ends came to 14 bases. Germline CDR1 reads MDHEN; CDR2 reads SYDVKM. The CDR3 loop spans 12 amino acids. CDR3 in amino acids: CASSIPLEAQHF. The CDR3 coding sequence is TGTGCCAGCAGCATTCCATTGGAAGCCCAGCATTTT.

The rearrangement uses TRBV11-2 and TRBJ1-2; the D gene is possibly TRBD1 (5 bases). CDR1 is SGHAT and CDR2 is FQNNGV in the germline V gene. CDR3 size: 13 residues. Trimming pared 3 bases from V and 8 bases from J, leaving 13 bases between. The CDR3 region is CASSFRPGYGYTF. The CDR3 nucleotides are TGTGCCAGCAGCTTTCGGCCAGGGTACGGCTACACCTTC.

In this sample, this clone turned up once. The identical CDR3 is also encoded by other nucleotide sequences in the sample. This rearrangement joins TRBV7-2 to TRBJ2-7, with TRBD1 identical over 10 bases. This CDR3 comprises 14 residues. Looked up from germline, CDR1 is SGHTA and CDR2 is FQGNSA. Trimming cost V 5 bases and J 4 bases; bases outside gene matches: 5. The CDR3 is CASSRDRGRYEQYF. The CDR3 DNA is TGTGCCAGCAGCCGAGACAGGGGGCGGTACGAGCAGTACTTC.

The chain uses TRBV6-5 and TRBJ2-5, with TRBD1 as a possible D gene (5 bases). The CDR3 has 15 amino acids. Germline V lookup: CDR1 MNHEY, CDR2 SVGAGI. The V end was cut by 0 bases, the J end by 4 bases, with 12 bases between. CDR3 sequence reads: CASSYSAAQGETQYF. The CDR3 coding sequence is TGTGCCAGCAGTTACTCGGCAGCCCAGGGAGAGACCCAGTACTTC.

The chain uses TRBV7-9 and TRBJ1-2; TRBD1 is a possible D gene (6 bases). The CDR3 consists of 16 residues. Trimming took off 5 bases at V and 4 bases at J, with 20 bases between the two ends. Per the germline V gene, CDR1 is SEHNR and CDR2 is FQNEAQ (reference sequence). The CDR3 loop reads CASSRDTGKGPYGYTF. CDR3 coding DNA: TGTGCCAGCAGCCGAGATACAGGGAAAGGGCCCTATGGCTACACCTTC.

This clone was counted a few times. CDR3 region: CASAGENWTNEKLFF. CDR3 bases: TGTGCCAGCGCCGGGGAAAATTGGACTAATGAAAAACTGTTTTTT. The genes are TRBV7-9 and TRBJ1-4; the D is unclear. Per germline, CDR1 SEHNR and CDR2 FQNEAQ (reference sequence). V was shortened by 8 bases and J by 2 bases, with 15 bases between the two germline ends. The CDR3 has 15 residues.

Only one count was recorded for this clone. V usage is TRBV11-2 and J usage is TRBJ2-2; TRBD2 matches 10 bases. The CDR3 totals 17 residues. The junction had 7 bases not matched to a gene; V was cut back by 3 bases and J by 3 bases. From germline, CDR1 is SGHAT and CDR2 FQNNGV. DNA for the CDR3: TGTGCCAGCAGCTTTGACCGGACTAGCGGCTACACCGGGGAGCTGTTTTTT. This codes for CASSFDRTSGYTGELFF. The whole variable domain, filled in from reference TRBV11-2 and TRBJ2-2, reads EAGVAQSPRYKIIEKRQSVAFWCNPISGHATLYWYQQILGQGPKLLIQFQNNGVVDDSQLPKDRFSAERLKGVDSTLKIQPAKLEDSAVYLCASSFDRTSGYTGELFFGEGSRLTVL.

This clone was observed many times. The genes are TRBV27 and TRBJ1-1; D is ambiguous. Trimming removed 3 bases from V and 1 base from J, with 6 bases in between. The CDR3 extends over 13 amino acids. Germline V gene sequence: CDR1 MNHEY, CDR2 SMNVEV (reference sequence). The CDR3 DNA reads TGTGCCAGCAGTTTCATACCGAACACTGAAGCTTTCTTT. This translates into CASSFIPNTEAFF.

This clone showed up just a few times. The V call is TRBV2, the J call TRBJ2-5, with 9 bases aligning to TRBD2. Germline CDR1 SNHLY, CDR2 FYNNEI. Trimming cost V 5 bases and J 5 bases; bases outside gene matches: 12. The CDR3 extends over 16 amino acids. In DNA form, the CDR3 reads TGTGCCAGCAGTCCACAATGGGCGGGAGGGCCGGAGACCCAGTACTTC. Translating it yields CASSPQWAGGPETQYF.

V usage is TRBV15 and J usage is TRBJ1-2, with 7 positions matching TRBD1. The CDR3 loop spans 14 amino acids. Germline CDR1 LNHNV, CDR2 YYDKDF (reference sequence). V lost 0 bases and J lost 8; bases outside the gene matches: 6. CDR3: CATSRDLGGVGYTF. In DNA form, the CDR3 reads TGTGCCACCAGCAGAGACCTAGGGGGCGTAGGCTACACCTTC.

A few counts support this clone. This chain uses TRBV7-2 with TRBJ2-5; 13 nucleotides agree with TRBD2. The CDR3 is made up of 15 amino acids. From germline, CDR1 is SGHTA and CDR2 FQGNSA. The ends lost 0 bases at V and 11 bases at J; junction bases unmatched: 6. The CDR3 spells CASSLAGLAGEEQYF. The CDR3 DNA follows: TGTGCCAGCAGCTTAGCTGGACTAGCGGGAGAGGAGCAGTACTTC.

This rearrangement joins TRBV7-9 to TRBJ1-4; 8 bases are shared with TRBD1. The CDR3 contains 14 residues. Trimming removed 5 bases from V and 8 bases from J; junction bases left unmatched: 7. Germline V lookup: CDR1 SEHNR, CDR2 FQNEAQ (reference sequence). The CDR3 protein is CASSRGQGFEKLFF. CDR3 nucleotide sequence: TGTGCCAGCAGCCGAGGACAGGGATTCGAAAAACTGTTTTTT. The entire variable domain, with the rest obtained from reference TRBV7-9 and TRBJ1-4, is as follows: DTGVSQNPRHKITKRGQNVTFRCDPISEHNRLYWYRQTLGQGPEFLTYFQNEAQLEKSRLLSDRFSAERPKGSFSTLEIQRTEQGDSAMYLCASSRGQGFEKLFFGSGTQLSVL.

In this sample, this clone turned up once. The rearrangement joins TRBV4-1 to TRBJ1-1, with D perhaps TRBD1 (5 bases). CDR1 and CDR2 (germline): MGHRA, YSYEKL. Trimming left V 7 bases short and J 1 base short, with 13 bases between. The CDR3 extends over 14 amino acids. CDR3 loop: CASTHEGWNTEAFF. DNA for the CDR3: TGCGCCAGCACCCACGAGGGGTGGAACACTGAAGCTTTCTTT.

The V call is TRBV10-2, the J call TRBJ2-1; 16 bases map to TRBD2. After removal of 2 bases from V and 6 bases from J, the junction contained 10 bases not matched to a gene. Germline loops: CDR1 WSHSY, CDR2 SAAADI. CDR3 length equals 19 residues. DNA of the CDR3: TGCGCCAGCAGTGAGGTCGGGACTAGCGGGAGGGTCCGGGGCAATGAGCAGTTCTTC. Translated, it gives CASSEVGTSGRVRGNEQFF.

This clone was detected only once. In DNA form, the CDR3 reads TGTGCCAGCTCACCGCAAAGGCTGACAGGGGCTTCAACCTACGAGCAGTACTTC. Encoded protein: CASSPQRLTGASTYEQYF. This chain joins TRBV18 and TRBJ2-7, with 8 bases that match TRBD1. The CDR3 loop spans 18 amino acids. Germline CDR1 reads KGHSH; CDR2 reads LQKENI. The V segment lost 3 bases and the J segment 2 bases; nucleotides outside the gene matches: 15. Using reference TRBV18 and TRBJ2-7 for the parts outside the CDR3, the full variable domain is NAGVMQNPRHLVRRRGQEARLRCSPMKGHSHVYWYRQLPEEGLKFMVYLQKENIIDESGMPKERFSAEFPKEGPSILRIQQVVRGDSAAYFCASSPQRLTGASTYEQYFGPGTRLTVT.

The V call is TRBV7-2, the J call TRBJ2-1; D is unclear. This CDR3 is 15 amino acids long. Germline V gives CDR1 SGHTA, CDR2 FQGNSA. Trimming removed 1 base at V and 0 bases at J, with 7 bases between. The CDR3 DNA sequence: TGTGCCAGCAGCTTAGTCAGCAGCTCCTACAATGAGCAGTTCTTC. Amino acid sequence: CASSLVSSSYNEQFF.

This chain connects TRBV7-3 to TRBJ2-3; TRBD2 aligns across 9 bases. This CDR3 comprises 17 residues. Germline V lookup: CDR1 SGHTA, CDR2 FQGTGA. The V and J ends lost 4 bases and 0 bases, in that order; junction bases with no gene match: 8. The CDR3 loop is CASSSKTLAGSTDTQYF. The CDR3 DNA is TGTGCCAGCAGCTCAAAAACGCTAGCGGGGAGCACAGATACGCAGTATTTT.

V gene TRBV4-3 combines with J gene TRBJ1-1; the D gene is possibly TRBD1 (5 bases). V lost 0 bases, J lost 6 bases, and 26 bases lay in between. This CDR3 region has 19 residues. The germline V gene encodes CDR1 LGHNA and CDR2 YSLEER. The CDR3 nucleotides are TGCGCCAGCAGCCAAGATCCCCCCACCGGGGCAGATAGAGTGGCTGAAGCTTTCTTT. Translating it yields CASSQDPPTGADRVAEAFF.